This TCR beta chain derives from a study of cytomegalovirus exposure and HLA in healthy donors. V gave up 2 bases and J gave up 4 bases, with 16 bases separating them. The CDR3 loop spans 15 amino acids. Germline V CDR1 and CDR2: SGHDT, YYEEEE. About this clone: Its antigen is not identified.

Study findings and constraints: Later, TCR association rates were found to vary by HLA locus, highest for DRB1 and lowest for HLA-C. For cytomegalovirus status, the classifier reportedly gave diagnoses with high specificity and sensitivity.

PCR was performed using 60 Vbeta and 13 Jbeta primers. In the authors' workflow: Roughly 11 million of the about 80 million unique TCR beta chains counted in a later analysis were shared. Repertoires were generated with immunoSEQ multiplex PCR, while TCRdb's copy carries only in-frame clones and drops some. V and J calls and clone size are as listed in that table; D and trimming were resolved from the DNA. The sample yields some 79,000 clones, 78% seen once. Sequencing was performed on PBMCs. The chain uses TRBV5-6 and TRBJ2-7; perhaps TRBD2 as D (6 bases). The sequence was obtained from a male donor in good health and CMV-seropositive. The CDR3 nucleotides are TGTGCCAGCAGCTTCGGGACTTTTCCCCAATACGAGCAGTACTTC. This translates into CASSFGTFPQYEQYF. Combining the CDR3 with reference TRBV5-6 and TRBJ2-7 gives the whole variable domain DAGVTQSPTHLIKTRGQQVTLRCSPKSGHDTVSWYQQALGQGPQFIFQYYEEEERQRGNFPDRFSGHQFPNYSSELNVNALLLGDSALYLCASSFGTFPQYEQYFGPGTRLTVT.